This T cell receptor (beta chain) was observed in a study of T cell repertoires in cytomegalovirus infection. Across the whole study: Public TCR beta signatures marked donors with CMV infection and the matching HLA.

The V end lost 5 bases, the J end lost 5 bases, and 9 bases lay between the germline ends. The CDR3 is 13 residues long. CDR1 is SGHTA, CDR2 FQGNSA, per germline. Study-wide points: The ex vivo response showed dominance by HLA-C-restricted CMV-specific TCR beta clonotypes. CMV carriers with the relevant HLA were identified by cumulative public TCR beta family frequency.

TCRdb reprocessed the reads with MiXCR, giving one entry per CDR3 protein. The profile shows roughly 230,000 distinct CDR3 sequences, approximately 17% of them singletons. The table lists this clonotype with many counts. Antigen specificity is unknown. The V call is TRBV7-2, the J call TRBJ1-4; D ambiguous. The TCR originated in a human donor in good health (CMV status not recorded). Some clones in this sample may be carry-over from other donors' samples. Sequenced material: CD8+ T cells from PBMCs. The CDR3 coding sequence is TGTGCCAGCAGCGTCGGGGTGAATGAAAAACTGTTTTTT. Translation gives CASSVGVNEKLFF.